Following are 16 T cell receptor beta chains from one sample sequenced in a study of T cells after yellow fever vaccination. TCRdb ran MiXCR on the 5' RACE reads and lists one entry per CDR3 protein. The sample records about 360,000 distinct CDR3 sequences, 6% to 8% being singletons. The material sequenced was PBMCs, taken 5 days after the yellow fever booster vaccination. The source is a man aged 25-40 years who received the YFV17D yellow fever vaccine.

This clonotype was seen a few times. V usage is TRBV11-2 and J usage is TRBJ2-5; TRBD2 aligns across 10 bases. Germline values: CDR1 SGHAT, CDR2 FQNNGV. The CDR3 covers 18 residues. The ends lost 5 bases at V and 4 bases at J; junction bases unmatched: 16. This chain's CDR3 is CASSRTSIGLADAETQYF. The CDR3 DNA sequence: TGTGCCAGCAGCCGGACTTCGATCGGACTAGCGGACGCAGAGACCCAGTACTTC.

The sample holds many counts of this clonotype. The gene calls are TRBV2 and TRBJ2-7; unclear D gene. Germline V gene lookup returns CDR1 SNHLY and CDR2 FYNNEI. The CDR3 consists of 14 residues. V was pared by 3 bases and J by 5 bases, with 14 bases between. CDR3 in DNA: TGTGCCAGCAGTGAGAGCCCGCTCGCTAACGAGCAGTACTTC. It translates to CASSESPLANEQYF. The entire variable domain, with the rest obtained from reference TRBV2 and TRBJ2-7, is as follows: EPEVTQTPSHQVTQMGQEVILRCVPISNHLYFYWYRQILGQKVEFLVSFYNNEISEKSEIFDDQFSVERPDGSNFTLKIRSTKLEDSAMYFCASSESPLANEQYFGPGTRLTVT.

This sequence joins TRBV24-1 and TRBJ2-5, with TRBD1 matching over 9 bases. V lost 1 base and J lost 5; bases outside the gene matches: 10. CDR3 size: 17 residues. CDR1 KGHDR and CDR2 SFDVKD come from the germline V gene. CDR3 sequence: CATSDFVTTGGHETQYF. The CDR3 DNA reads TGTGCCACCAGTGATTTCGTTACGACAGGGGGACATGAGACCCAGTACTTC.

This clonotype was detected many times. The V call is TRBV9, the J call TRBJ1-2; TRBD1 matches 7 bases. Germline assignment: CDR1 SGDLS and CDR2 YYNGEE. Trimming cost V 3 bases and J 4 bases; bases outside gene matches: 3. This CDR3 region has 13 residues. In DNA, the CDR3 is TGTGCCAGCAGCGGACAGGGTCCCTATGGCTACACCTTC. It encodes CASSGQGPYGYTF.

Many counts were recorded for this clonotype. The chain recombines TRBV20-1 with TRBJ2-1; perhaps TRBD2 as D (5 bases). Trimming removed 3 bases at V and 9 bases at J, with 15 bases between. Per germline, CDR1 DFQATT and CDR2 SNEGSKA (reference sequence). The CDR3 totals 13 residues. The CDR3 bases are TGCAGTGCTAGTGGACTCCAAACTCTTGAGCAGTTCTTC. As protein: CSASGLQTLEQFF.

This clonotype was detected a few times. This sequence joins TRBV15 and TRBJ2-7; possible D gene TRBD1, 5 bases. CDR1 is LNHNV and CDR2 is YYDKDF in the germline V gene (reference sequence). V was pared by 0 bases and J by 3 bases, with 12 bases between. The CDR3 sequence is 15 residues long. The CDR3 DNA follows: TGTGCCACCAGCAGAGACGACAGACCCGACTACGAGCAGTACTTC. It translates to CATSRDDRPDYEQYF.

This clonotype was found many times. The chain employs TRBV11-2 and TRBJ2-2; D call uncertain. This CDR3 comprises 15 residues. In germline, CDR1 is SGHAT, CDR2 FQNNGV. Trimming cost V 5 bases and J 0 bases, with 10 bases left between them. This CDR3 is CASSPWAANTGELFF. In nucleotides, the CDR3 is TGTGCCAGCAGCCCCTGGGCCGCGAACACCGGGGAGCTGTTTTTT.

The V gene is TRBV6-5, the J gene TRBJ2-4; D not certain. Trimming took off 0 bases at V and 13 bases at J, with 10 bases between the two ends. The CDR3 is made up of 12 amino acids. The germline CDR1 and CDR2 sequences are MNHEY and SVGAGI. In DNA form, the CDR3 reads TGTGCCAGCAGTTACTCAGGTCGAGTGCAGTACTTC. This encodes CASSYSGRVQYF.

The sample holds many counts of this clonotype. The CDR3 here is CASSLELPRNRYNEQFF. Here the CDR3 DNA reads TGTGCCAGCAGCTTAGAGTTGCCTAGGAACCGCTACAATGAGCAGTTCTTC. The chain uses TRBV7-8 and TRBJ2-1; D gene ambiguous. Germline V gene data show CDR1 as SGHVS and CDR2 as FQNEAQ. This CDR3 has 17 residues. V was pared by 1 base and J by 3 bases, with 16 bases between.

This clonotype showed up just a few times. This sequence joins TRBV20-1 and TRBJ2-7, with D possibly TRBD2 on 5 matching bases. The ends were cut back, 5 bases at V and 4 bases at J, with 18 bases in the middle. This CDR3 spans 14 amino acids. CDR1 is DFQATT, CDR2 SNEGSKA, per germline (reference sequence). Here the CDR3 DNA reads TGCAGTGCTGCGAGAGGGCCTGGAGAGTACGAGCAGTACTTC. It is translated as CSAARGPGEYEQYF.

This clonotype was observed at least ten times. The chain has TRBV14 and TRBJ1-1; 7 bases are a match to TRBD1. Germline CDR1 reads SGHDN; CDR2 reads FVKESK. The CDR3 has 15 amino acids. Germline trimming cut 5 bases from V and 1 base from J; bases unmatched to any gene: 7. CDR3 DNA sequence: TGTGCCAGCAGCTTACAGGGGCTCTCGAACACTGAAGCTTTCTTT. Amino acids: CASSLQGLSNTEAFF.

This clonotype was picked up a small number of times. The chain uses TRBV15 and TRBJ2-4; D unresolved. The CDR3 consists of 12 residues. Germline CDR1 and CDR2: LNHNV and YYDKDF (reference sequence). The germline V and J ends were trimmed by 0 bases and 7 bases, with 4 bases remaining between them. The CDR3 nucleotides read TGTGCCACCAGCAGAGAATCTAACATTCAGTACTTC. This gives the protein CATSRESNIQYF.

This clonotype occurred a few times. The rearrangement links TRBV4-3 to TRBJ1-1; 7 bases line up with TRBD1. The CDR3 covers 14 residues. J was trimmed by 4 bases and V by 1 base; bases with no gene match: 3. Germline CDR1 is LGHNA and CDR2 is YSLEER. The CDR3 DNA follows: TGCGCCAGCAGCCAAGTGGGACAGACCACTGAAGCTTTCTTT. Translating it yields CASSQVGQTTEAFF.

The CDR3 spells CSVDRVGDNEQFF. CDR3 nucleotides: TGCAGCGTTGACAGGGTAGGGGACAATGAGCAGTTCTTC. The chain couples TRBV29-1 to TRBJ2-1, with D perhaps matching TRBD1 (5 bases). The CDR3 spans 13 residues. V was pared by 3 bases and J by 5 bases, with 11 bases between. Germline assignment: CDR1 SQVTM and CDR2 ANQGSEA.

The chain links TRBV20-1 to TRBJ1-3; 7 bases fit TRBD1. Germline loops: CDR1 DFQATT, CDR2 SNEGSKA (reference sequence). The CDR3 consists of 17 residues. V was pared by 0 bases and J by 2 bases, with 10 bases of the junction left unmatched. In DNA, the CDR3 is TGCAGTGCTAGAGACCACTCCGGACAGGAGGCTGGAAACACCATATATTTT. Residues: CSARDHSGQEAGNTIYF.

A few counts support this clonotype. This chain joins TRBV6-5 and TRBJ2-1; the match to TRBD2 covers 11 bases. J gave up 8 bases and V 4 bases, and 7 bases lay outside the gene matches. This CDR3 spans 15 amino acids. Per the germline V gene, CDR1 is MNHEY and CDR2 is SVGAGI. The CDR3 is CASSWGTSGTDEQFF. DNA for the CDR3: TGTGCCAGCAGTTGGGGGACTAGCGGCACGGATGAGCAGTTCTTC.